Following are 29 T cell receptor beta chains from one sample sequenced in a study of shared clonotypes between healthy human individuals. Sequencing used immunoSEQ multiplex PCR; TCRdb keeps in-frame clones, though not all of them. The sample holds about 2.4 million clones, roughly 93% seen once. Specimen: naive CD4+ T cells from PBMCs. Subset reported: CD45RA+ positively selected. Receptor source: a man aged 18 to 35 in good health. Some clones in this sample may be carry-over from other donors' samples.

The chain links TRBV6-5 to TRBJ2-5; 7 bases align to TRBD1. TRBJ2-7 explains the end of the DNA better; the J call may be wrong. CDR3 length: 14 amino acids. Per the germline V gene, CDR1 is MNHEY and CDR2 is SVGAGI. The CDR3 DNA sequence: TGTGCCAGCAGCCGCCGGACAGGCGGATACGAGCAGTACTTC. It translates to CASSRRTGGYEQYF.

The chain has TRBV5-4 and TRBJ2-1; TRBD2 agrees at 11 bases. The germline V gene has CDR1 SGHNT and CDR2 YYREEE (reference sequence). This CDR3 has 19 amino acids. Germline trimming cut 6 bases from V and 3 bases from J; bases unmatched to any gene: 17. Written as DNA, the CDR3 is TGTGCCAGCACCCCATTACCCGGGACTAGCGGAAAATACTACAATGAGCAGTTCTTC. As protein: CASTPLPGTSGKYYNEQFF.

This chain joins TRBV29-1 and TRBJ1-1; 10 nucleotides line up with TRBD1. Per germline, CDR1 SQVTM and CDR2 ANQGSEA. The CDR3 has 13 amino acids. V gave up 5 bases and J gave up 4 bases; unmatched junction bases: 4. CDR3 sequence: CSVHGTGVTEAFF. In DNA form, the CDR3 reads TGCAGCGTTCACGGGACAGGGGTCACTGAAGCTTTCTTT.

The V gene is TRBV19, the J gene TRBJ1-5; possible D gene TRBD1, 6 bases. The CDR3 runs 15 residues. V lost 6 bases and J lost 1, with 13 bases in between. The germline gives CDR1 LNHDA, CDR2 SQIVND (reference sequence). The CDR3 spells CASRLRGGSNQPQHF. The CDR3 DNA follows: TGTGCCAGTAGGTTGAGGGGGGGAAGCAATCAGCCCCAGCATTTT. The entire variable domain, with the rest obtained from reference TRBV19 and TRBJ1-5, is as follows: DGGITQSPKYLFRKEGQNVTLSCEQNLNHDAMYWYRQDPGQGLRLIYYSQIVNDFQKGDIAEGYSVSREKKESFPLTVTSAQKNPTAFYLCASRLRGGSNQPQHFGDGTRLSIL.

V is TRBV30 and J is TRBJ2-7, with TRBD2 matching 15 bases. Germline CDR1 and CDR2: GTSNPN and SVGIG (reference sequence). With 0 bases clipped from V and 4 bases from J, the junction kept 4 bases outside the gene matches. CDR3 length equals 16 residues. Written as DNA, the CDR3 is TGTGCCTGGAGTGTCCCCGGGACTAGCGGGAGGTACGAGCAGTACTTC. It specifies CAWSVPGTSGRYEQYF.

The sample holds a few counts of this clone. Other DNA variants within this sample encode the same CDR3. The CDR3 sequence is CASSLRQETQYF. The CDR3, as DNA: TGTGCCAGCAGCTTAAGACAAGAGACCCAGTACTTC. V gene TRBV7-2 combines with J gene TRBJ2-5, with D hard to call. The V end was cut by 2 bases, the J end by 2 bases, with 3 bases between. The CDR3 covers 12 residues. Germline V CDR1 and CDR2: SGHTA, FQGNSA.

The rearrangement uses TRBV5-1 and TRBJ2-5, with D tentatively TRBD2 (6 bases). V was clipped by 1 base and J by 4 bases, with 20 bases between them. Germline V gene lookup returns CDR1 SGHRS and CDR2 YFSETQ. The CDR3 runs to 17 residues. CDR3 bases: TGCGCCAGCAGCTTGAGTCTAGCGTTATGGTCGTCAGAGACCCAGTACTTC. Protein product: CASSLSLALWSSETQYF.

The CDR3 DNA reads as TGTGCCAGCAGCCTCGGGACAGGGTATTTTGAGCAGTACTTC. Residues: CASSLGTGYFEQYF. This rearrangement joins TRBV7-9 to TRBJ2-7, with 9 bases matching TRBD1. Germline values: CDR1 SEHNR, CDR2 FQNEAQ (reference sequence). V gave up 5 bases and J gave up 7 bases; unmatched junction bases: 9. This CDR3 spans 14 amino acids.

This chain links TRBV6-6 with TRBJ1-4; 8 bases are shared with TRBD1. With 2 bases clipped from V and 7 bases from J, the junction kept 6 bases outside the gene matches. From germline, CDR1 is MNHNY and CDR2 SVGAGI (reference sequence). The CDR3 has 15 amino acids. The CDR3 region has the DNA TGTGCCAGCAGTTACCCGGGACAGGTTGTTGAAAAACTGTTTTTT. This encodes CASSYPGQVVEKLFF.

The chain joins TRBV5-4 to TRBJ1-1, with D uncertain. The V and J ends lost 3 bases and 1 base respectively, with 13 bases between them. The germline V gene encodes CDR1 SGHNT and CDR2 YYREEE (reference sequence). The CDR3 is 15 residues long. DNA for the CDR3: TGTGCCAGCAGCTCGGGCCAGGATCAGAACACTGAAGCTTTCTTT. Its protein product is CASSSGQDQNTEAFF.

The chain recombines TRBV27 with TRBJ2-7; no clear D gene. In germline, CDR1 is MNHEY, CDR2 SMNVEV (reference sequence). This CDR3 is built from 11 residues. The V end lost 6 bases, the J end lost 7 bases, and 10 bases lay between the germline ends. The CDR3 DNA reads TGTGCCAGCAGATCGGTTTTAGAGCAGTACTTC. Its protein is CASRSVLEQYF.

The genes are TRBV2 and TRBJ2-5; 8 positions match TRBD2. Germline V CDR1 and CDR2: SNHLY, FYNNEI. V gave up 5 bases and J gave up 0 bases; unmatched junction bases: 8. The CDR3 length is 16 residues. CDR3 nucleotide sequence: TGTGCCAGCAGTCTCGGGGGGGAGCCGTACCAAGAGACCCAGTACTTC. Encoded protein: CASSLGGEPYQETQYF.

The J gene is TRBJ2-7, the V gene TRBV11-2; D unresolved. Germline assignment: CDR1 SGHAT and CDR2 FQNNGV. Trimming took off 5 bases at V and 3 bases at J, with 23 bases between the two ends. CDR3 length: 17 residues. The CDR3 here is CASSPSRALGSVYEQYF. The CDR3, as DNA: TGTGCCAGCAGCCCGAGCCGCGCCCTGGGGTCGGTCTACGAGCAGTACTTC.

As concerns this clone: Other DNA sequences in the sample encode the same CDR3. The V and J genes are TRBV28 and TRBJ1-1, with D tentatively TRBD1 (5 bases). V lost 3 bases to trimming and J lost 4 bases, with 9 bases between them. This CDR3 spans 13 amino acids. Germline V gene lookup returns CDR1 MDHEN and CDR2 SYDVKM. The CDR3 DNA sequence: TGTGCCAGCAGTTTCAGGGTCGGCACTGAAGCTTTCTTT. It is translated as CASSFRVGTEAFF.

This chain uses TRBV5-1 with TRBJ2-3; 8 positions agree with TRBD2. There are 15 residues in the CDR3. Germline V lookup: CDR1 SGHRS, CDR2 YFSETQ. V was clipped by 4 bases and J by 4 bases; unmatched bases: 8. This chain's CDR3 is CASSLGLDGADTQYF. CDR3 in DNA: TGCGCCAGCAGCCTGGGACTAGATGGGGCAGATACGCAGTATTTT.

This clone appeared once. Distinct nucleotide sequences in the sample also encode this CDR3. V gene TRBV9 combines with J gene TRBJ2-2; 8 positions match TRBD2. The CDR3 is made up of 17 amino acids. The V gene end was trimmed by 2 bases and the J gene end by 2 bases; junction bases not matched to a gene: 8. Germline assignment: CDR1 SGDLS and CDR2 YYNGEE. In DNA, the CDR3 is TGTGCCAGCAGCGTCGCCCCCGCGGGAGGAAACACCGGGGAGCTGTTTTTT. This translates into CASSVAPAGGNTGELFF. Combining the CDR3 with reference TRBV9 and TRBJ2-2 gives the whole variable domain DSGVTQTPKHLITATGQRVTLRCSPRSGDLSVYWYQQSLDQGLQFLIQYYNGEERAKGNILERFSAQQFPDLHSELNLSSLELGDSALYFCASSVAPAGGNTGELFFGEGSRLTVL.

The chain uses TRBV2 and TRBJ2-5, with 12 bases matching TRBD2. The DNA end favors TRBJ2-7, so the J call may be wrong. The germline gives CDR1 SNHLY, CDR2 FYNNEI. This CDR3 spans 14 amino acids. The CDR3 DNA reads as TGTGCCAGCATCGGACTAGCGGGAAGGTACGAGCAGTACTTC. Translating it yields CASIGLAGRYEQYF.

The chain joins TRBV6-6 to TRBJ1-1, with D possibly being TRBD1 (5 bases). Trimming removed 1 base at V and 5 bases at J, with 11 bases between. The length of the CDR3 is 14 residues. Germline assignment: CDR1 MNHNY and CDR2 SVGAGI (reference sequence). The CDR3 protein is CASSYWGKRTEAFF. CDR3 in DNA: TGTGCCAGCAGTTACTGGGGGAAAAGGACTGAAGCTTTCTTT.

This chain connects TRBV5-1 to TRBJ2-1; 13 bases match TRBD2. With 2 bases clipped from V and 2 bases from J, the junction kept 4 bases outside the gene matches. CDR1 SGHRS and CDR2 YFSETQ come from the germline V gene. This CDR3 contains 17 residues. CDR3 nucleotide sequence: TGCGCCAGCAGCTTCGGGACTAGCGGGGCAACCTACAATGAGCAGTTCTTC. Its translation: CASSFGTSGATYNEQFF.

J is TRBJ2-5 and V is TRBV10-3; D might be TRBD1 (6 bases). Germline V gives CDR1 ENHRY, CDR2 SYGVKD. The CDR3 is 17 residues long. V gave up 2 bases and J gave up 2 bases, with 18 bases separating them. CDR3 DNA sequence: TGTGCCATCAGTGAGGCAGGACAGAAGAGATTTCAAGAGACCCAGTACTTC. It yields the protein CAISEAGQKRFQETQYF.

Here the CDR3 reads CASSLGGSGVTDTQYF. CDR3 coding DNA: TGCGCCAGCAGCTTGGGGGGTTCAGGTGTTACCGATACGCAGTATTTT. The chain is built from TRBV5-1 and TRBJ2-3, with D hard to call. The CDR3 contains 16 residues. Per the germline V gene, CDR1 is SGHRS and CDR2 is YFSETQ. V was cut by 0 bases and J by 6 bases, with 17 bases left in between.

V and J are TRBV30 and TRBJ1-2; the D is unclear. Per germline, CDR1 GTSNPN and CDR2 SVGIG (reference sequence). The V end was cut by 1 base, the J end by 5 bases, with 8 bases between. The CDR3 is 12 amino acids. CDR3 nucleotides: TGTGCCTGGAGTGGAGAACGGTATGGCTACACCTTC. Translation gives CAWSGERYGYTF.

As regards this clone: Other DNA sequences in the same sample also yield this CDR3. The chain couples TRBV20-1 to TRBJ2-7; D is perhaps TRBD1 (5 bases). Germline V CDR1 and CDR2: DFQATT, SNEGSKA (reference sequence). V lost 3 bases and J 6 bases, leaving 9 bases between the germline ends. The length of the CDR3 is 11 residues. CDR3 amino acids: CSASFRGEQYF. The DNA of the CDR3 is TGCAGTGCTAGTTTTAGGGGCGAGCAGTACTTC.

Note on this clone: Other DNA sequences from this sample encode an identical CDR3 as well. Here the CDR3 reads CASSPQGGEKLFF. CDR3 bases: TGTGCCAGCTCACCACAGGGAGGGGAAAAACTGTTTTTT. This chain joins TRBV18 and TRBJ1-4; D not certain. This CDR3 has 13 residues. Germline V gives CDR1 KGHSH, CDR2 LQKENI. Trimming stripped 1 base from V and 8 bases from J, with 8 bases between.

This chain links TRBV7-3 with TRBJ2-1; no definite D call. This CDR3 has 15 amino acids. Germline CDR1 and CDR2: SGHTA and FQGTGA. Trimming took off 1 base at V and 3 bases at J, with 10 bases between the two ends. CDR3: CASSLSLGGYNEQFF. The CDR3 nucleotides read TGTGCCAGCAGCTTAAGCCTAGGTGGCTACAATGAGCAGTTCTTC.

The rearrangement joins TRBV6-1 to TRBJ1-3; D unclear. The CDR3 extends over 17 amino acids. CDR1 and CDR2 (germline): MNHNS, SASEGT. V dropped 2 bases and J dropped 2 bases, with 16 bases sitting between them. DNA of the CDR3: TGTGCCAGCAGTGAAACGTTAGCCGGACGGGCTGGAAACACCATATATTTT. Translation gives CASSETLAGRAGNTIYF.

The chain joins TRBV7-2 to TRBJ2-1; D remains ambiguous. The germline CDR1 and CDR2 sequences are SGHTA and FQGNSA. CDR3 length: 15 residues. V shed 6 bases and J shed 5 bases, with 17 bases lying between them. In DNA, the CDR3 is TGTGCCAGCAGGTCTCCCCGGCTTGGGCACAATGAGCAGTTCTTC. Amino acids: CASRSPRLGHNEQFF.

This CDR3 is CASSFSGYEQYF. Here the CDR3 DNA reads TGTGCCAGCAGTTTTAGCGGGTACGAGCAGTACTTC. The rearrangement joins TRBV28 to TRBJ2-7, with 7 positions matching TRBD2. CDR3 length equals 12 residues. The ends lost 3 bases at V and 4 bases at J; junction bases unmatched: 0. CDR1 is MDHEN, CDR2 SYDVKM, per germline.

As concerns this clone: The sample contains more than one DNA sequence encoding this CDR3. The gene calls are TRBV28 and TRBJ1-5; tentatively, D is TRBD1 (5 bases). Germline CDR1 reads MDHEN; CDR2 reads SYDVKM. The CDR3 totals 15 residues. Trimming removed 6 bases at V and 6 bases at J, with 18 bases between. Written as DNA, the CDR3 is TGTGCCAGCAGCTCCCCAGGGAGGGGAGGTCAGCCCCAGCATTTT. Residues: CASSSPGRGGQPQHF.